Listed here are 24 T cell receptor beta chains from one sample, sequenced in a study of blood T cell repertoires in COVID-19. The protocol was immunoSEQ multiplex PCR, while the TCRdb copy is restricted to in-frame clones and leaves out a portion. The sample contains a few hundred thousand clones, 90% to 95% of which appear only once. The sequencing input was PBMCs or T cells enriched from blood (not recorded which). All receptors derive from a woman aged 40 to 50 who had been exposed to COVID-19.

The CDR3 coding sequence is TGTGCCAGTAGTCTGCCGGGACAGGATTCTCGTCAGCCCCAGCATTTT. Protein: CASSLPGQDSRQPQHF. V usage is TRBV19 and J usage is TRBJ1-5; 8 bases fit TRBD1. This CDR3 has 16 residues. V gave up 5 bases and J gave up 6 bases; unmatched junction bases: 12. Germline V CDR1 and CDR2: LNHDA, SQIVND (reference sequence).

The V and J genes are TRBV11-3 and TRBJ2-5, with 11 nucleotides matching TRBD2. CDR1 SGHNT and CDR2 YENEEA come from the germline V gene. The CDR3 is 19 amino acids. J gave up 4 bases and V 1 base, and 14 bases lay outside the gene matches. The CDR3 sequence: CASSLGLLAGGGRGETQYF. The DNA for the CDR3 is TGTGCCAGCAGCTTAGGTTTGCTAGCGGGAGGAGGCCGGGGAGAGACCCAGTACTTC.

The gene calls are TRBV2 and TRBJ1-5; D is undetermined. Germline CDR1 SNHLY, CDR2 FYNNEI. This CDR3 has 12 residues. The ends were cut back, 5 bases at V and 4 bases at J, with 6 bases in the middle. In DNA, the CDR3 is TGTGCCAGCAGTCCCAGGAATCAGCCCCAGCATTTT. Encoded protein: CASSPRNQPQHF.

The chain couples TRBV7-9 to TRBJ1-4; 9 bases are a match to TRBD1. After removal of 0 bases from V and 4 bases from J, the junction contained 3 bases not matched to a gene. Germline CDR1 SEHNR, CDR2 FQNEAQ (reference sequence). There are 16 residues in the CDR3. The CDR3 reads CASSLAGQGLNEKLFF. The DNA for the CDR3 is TGTGCCAGCAGCTTAGCGGGACAGGGCCTTAATGAAAAACTGTTTTTT.

The genes are TRBV6-5 and TRBJ1-2; 7 nucleotides agree with TRBD1. This CDR3 is built from 13 residues. V lost 5 bases and J lost 4; bases outside the gene matches: 4. Germline assignment: CDR1 MNHEY and CDR2 SVGAGI. CDR3 region: CASSQTGIYGYTF. For the CDR3, the DNA is TGTGCCAGCAGTCAGACAGGGATCTATGGCTACACCTTC.

The CDR3 DNA reads TGCGCCAGCAGCCAAGGGGGGGGGACTCTTGGCTACACCTTC. Protein product: CASSQGGGTLGYTF. The V and J genes are TRBV4-1 and TRBJ1-2; maybe TRBD1 (5 bases). The CDR3 length is 14 residues. The germline V and J ends were trimmed by 1 base and 7 bases, with 13 bases remaining between them. Per the germline V gene, CDR1 is MGHRA and CDR2 is YSYEKL.

This chain joins TRBV19 and TRBJ2-7; D possibly corresponds to TRBD2 (6 bases). CDR3 length: 15 residues. Deletions cut 4 bases from V and 0 bases from J, with 13 bases between. CDR1 is LNHDA, CDR2 SQIVND, per germline (reference sequence). This CDR3 is CASSNLRGSSYEQYF. CDR3 nucleotide sequence: TGTGCCAGTAGTAATCTCCGGGGGTCCTCCTACGAGCAGTACTTC. Full variable domain (rest looked up from reference TRBV19 and TRBJ2-7): DGGITQSPKYLFRKEGQNVTLSCEQNLNHDAMYWYRQDPGQGLRLIYYSQIVNDFQKGDIAEGYSVSREKKESFPLTVTSAQKNPTAFYLCASSNLRGSSYEQYFGPGTRLTVT.

The CDR3 here is CASSLPDSGANVLTF. The CDR3 DNA reads TGCGCCAGCAGCCTTCCAGACTCTGGGGCCAACGTCCTGACTTTC. The chain combines TRBV5-1 with TRBJ2-6; D unresolved. Germline CDR1 is SGHRS and CDR2 is YFSETQ. The V gene lost 4 bases and the J gene lost 0 bases, with 8 bases spanning the gap. CDR3 length: 15 amino acids.

V is TRBV25-1 and J is TRBJ1-6; 7 positions match TRBD1. The CDR3 is 16 amino acids. In germline, CDR1 is MGHDK, CDR2 SYGVNS. V dropped 2 bases and J dropped 5; count of bases not matched to a gene: 6. CDR3 protein: CASSEGDRAHNSPLHF. CDR3 in DNA: TGTGCCAGCAGTGAAGGAGACAGGGCGCATAATTCACCCCTCCACTTT.

Concerning this clone: A read error may account for a junction end that differs from germline. The chain has TRBV2 and TRBJ2-1, with a weak D call TRBD1 (6 bases). Germline V lookup: CDR1 SNHLY, CDR2 FYNNEI. CDR3 size: 14 residues. In nucleotides, the CDR3 is TGTGCCAGCAGCGAAGGCCGACAGGCTGGGCAACGGATCTTC. It encodes CASSEGRQAGQRIF.

This rearrangement joins TRBV6-5 to TRBJ1-2; tentative D call: TRBD1 (5 bases). The germline CDR1 and CDR2 sequences are MNHEY and SVGAGI. Trimming took 6 bases from V and 2 from J, leaving 16 bases between them. The CDR3 totals 15 residues. The CDR3 region has the DNA TGTGCCAGCAGCTTCGGACAAACCATAAACTATGGCTACACCTTC. It specifies CASSFGQTINYGYTF.

This chain links TRBV13 with TRBJ1-4, with 10 bases aligning to TRBD1. CDR1 and CDR2 from the germline V gene are PRHDT and FYEKMQ (reference sequence). Unmatched junction bases numbered 5, after V lost 3 bases and J lost 7 bases. The CDR3 is made up of 15 amino acids. The CDR3 is CASSFRTGGGEKLFF. CDR3 DNA sequence: TGTGCCAGCAGCTTCAGGACAGGGGGTGGTGAAAAACTGTTTTTT.

The V and J genes are TRBV27 and TRBJ1-5; D uncertain. V lost 4 bases, J lost 0 bases, and 19 bases lay in between. From germline, CDR1 is MNHEY and CDR2 SMNVEV (reference sequence). This CDR3 has 18 amino acids. The CDR3 protein is CASSWSYLGSDSNQPQHF. The CDR3 DNA is TGTGCCAGCAGTTGGTCATACCTAGGGAGTGATAGCAATCAGCCCCAGCATTTT.

The V and J genes are TRBV11-3 and TRBJ1-1; TRBD1 is a possible D gene (6 bases). CDR3 length equals 15 residues. Deletions cut 6 bases from V and 0 bases from J, with 14 bases between. Germline CDR1 is SGHNT and CDR2 is YENEEA. The CDR3: CASRPRDTLNTEAFF. The DNA of the CDR3 is TGTGCCAGCAGGCCAAGGGACACCCTGAACACTGAAGCTTTCTTT.

This clone was observed once. The chain has TRBV19 and TRBJ2-3; a weak D match, TRBD1 (6 bases). The V gene's germline CDR1 is LNHDA and CDR2 SQIVND (reference sequence). The CDR3 extends over 14 amino acids. Between the trimmed V and J ends, which lost 2 bases and 4 bases, there was a span of 10 bases. The CDR3 region has the DNA TGTGCCAGTAGTATAACCCGGACAGCAGATACGCAGTATTTT. It specifies CASSITRTADTQYF.

This chain uses TRBV2 with TRBJ1-5; TRBD1 aligns across 10 bases. Germline V gene lookup returns CDR1 SNHLY and CDR2 FYNNEI. This CDR3 contains 16 residues. Trimming cost V 5 bases and J 3 bases; bases outside gene matches: 7. The CDR3 DNA reads as TGTGCCAGCAGTCCCGGGACAGGGGACCCCAATCAGCCCCAGCATTTT. This sequence encodes CASSPGTGDPNQPQHF.

The chain recombines TRBV29-1 with TRBJ2-7; 13 nucleotides align to TRBD2. The CDR3 length is 15 residues. Germline CDR1 reads SQVTM; CDR2 reads ANQGSEA. Losses at the gene ends were 7 bases for V and 6 bases for J; bases not matched to a gene: 12. The DNA for the CDR3 is TGCAGCGCTGGCCGACTAGCGGGAGGCTCCGTCGAGCAGTACTTC. It is translated as CSAGRLAGGSVEQYF.

The rearrangement uses TRBV3-1 (or the pseudogene TRBV3-2) and TRBJ1-2; D is undetermined. The germline gives CDR1 LGHDT, CDR2 YNNKEL (reference sequence). Trimming took off 1 base at V and 3 bases at J, with 6 bases between the two ends. The CDR3 runs to 13 residues. CDR3 protein: CASSQAGDYGYTF. The CDR3 bases are TGTGCCAGCAGCCAAGCAGGTGACTATGGCTACACCTTC.

The chain uses TRBV24-1 and TRBJ2-1, with TRBD1 as a possible D gene (8 bases). The CDR3 spans 14 residues. Germline assignment: CDR1 KGHDR and CDR2 SFDVKD. V was pared by 0 bases and J by 8 bases, with 10 bases between. This CDR3 reads CATSDLTGGDEQFF. The CDR3 DNA reads as TGTGCCACCAGTGATTTGACAGGGGGGGATGAGCAGTTCTTC.

The V call is TRBV11-3, the J call TRBJ2-4, with TRBD2 identical over 8 bases. In germline, CDR1 is SGHNT, CDR2 YENEEA. The CDR3 has 14 residues. Unmatched junction bases numbered 5, after V lost 2 bases and J lost 8 bases. The CDR3 DNA reads as TGTGCCAGCAGCTTAACCAGCGGGAGTGACATTCAGTACTTC. Its protein product is CASSLTSGSDIQYF.

CDR3 bases: TGCGCCAGCAGACGGGGACTAGCGGGCCAGAACACCGGGGAGCTGTTTTTT. This sequence encodes CASRRGLAGQNTGELFF. This chain joins TRBV10-1 and TRBJ2-2; TRBD2 matches at 12 bases. V shed 6 bases and J 1 base; nucleotides not matched to a gene: 6. Germline V gene lookup returns CDR1 WNHNN and CDR2 SYGVQD (reference sequence). The CDR3 consists of 17 residues.

The chain has TRBV20-1 and TRBJ2-1; D remains ambiguous. Germline-derived CDR1 and CDR2 are DFQATT and SNEGSKA (reference sequence). Trimming cost V 3 bases and J 4 bases, with 13 bases left between them. This CDR3 is 14 amino acids long. CDR3 residues: CSASGQTFYNEQFF. DNA of the CDR3: TGCAGTGCTAGTGGTCAGACTTTTTACAATGAGCAGTTCTTC.

The J gene is TRBJ2-7, the V gene TRBV2, with TRBD2 matching 10 bases. There are 16 residues in the CDR3. Per germline, CDR1 SNHLY and CDR2 FYNNEI. V dropped 3 bases and J dropped 3; count of bases not matched to a gene: 8. CDR3 DNA: TGTGCCAGCAGTGAGGGACTAGCGCCAACATACTACGAGCAGTACTTC. As protein: CASSEGLAPTYYEQYF. The variable domain in full, completed from reference TRBV2 and TRBJ2-7, reads EPEVTQTPSHQVTQMGQEVILRCVPISNHLYFYWYRQILGQKVEFLVSFYNNEISEKSEIFDDQFSVERPDGSNFTLKIRSTKLEDSAMYFCASSEGLAPTYYEQYFGPGTRLTVT.

The chain couples TRBV24-1 to TRBJ1-2; D call uncertain. From germline, CDR1 is KGHDR and CDR2 SFDVKD. Trimming took 5 bases from V and 0 from J, leaving 15 bases between them. The CDR3 consists of 16 residues. CDR3 in amino acids: CATSAPLGRSNYGYTF. The CDR3 region has the DNA TGTGCCACCAGTGCCCCTCTGGGGAGGTCTAACTATGGCTACACCTTC.